This TCR beta chain is from a study of blood T cell repertoires in COVID-19. Study information: Samples representing acute and convalescent COVID-19 were sourced from the United States, Italy and Spain. T cells, B-cell-depleted T cells, or PBMCs provided the cDNA or gDNA that served as material.

Germline CDR1 MGHRA, CDR2 YSYEKL. V shed 1 base and J shed 6 bases, with 23 bases lying between them. The CDR3 contains 18 residues. Assay used: immunoSEQ multiplex PCR; TCRdb lists only in-frame clones, some missing. The data hold about 120,000 clones, with 85% observed a single time. The sequence was collected from a man older than 75 with active or convalescent COVID-19. V gene TRBV4-1 combines with J gene TRBJ2-3; the D gene is possibly TRBD2 (7 bases). The sequenced sample was peripheral blood. CDR3 residues: CASSQVGGGRGRSDTQYF. The CDR3, as DNA: TGCGCCAGCAGCCAAGTGGGGGGCGGGAGAGGGAGGTCGGATACGCAGTATTTT.